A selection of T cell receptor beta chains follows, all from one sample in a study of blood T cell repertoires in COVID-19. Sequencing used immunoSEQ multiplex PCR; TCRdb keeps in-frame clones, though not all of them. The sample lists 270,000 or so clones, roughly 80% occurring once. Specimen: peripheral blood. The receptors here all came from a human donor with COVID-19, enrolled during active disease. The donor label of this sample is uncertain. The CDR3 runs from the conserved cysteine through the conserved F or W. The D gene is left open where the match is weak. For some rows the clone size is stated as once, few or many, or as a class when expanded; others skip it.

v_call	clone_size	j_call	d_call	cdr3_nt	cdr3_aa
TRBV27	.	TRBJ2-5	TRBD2	TGTGCCAGCAGTTCCAGGACTAGCGGGGGGAGCCAAGAGACCCAGTACTTC	CASSSRTSGGSQETQYF
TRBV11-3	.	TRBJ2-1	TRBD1	TGTGCCAGCAGCCCCGGACAGGGAGGCAATGAGCAGTTCTTC	CASSPGQGGNEQFF
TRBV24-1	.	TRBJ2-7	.	TGTGCCACCAGTGATGCACAGTCCTACGAGCAGTACTTC	CATSDAQSYEQYF
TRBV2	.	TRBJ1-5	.	TGTGCCAGCAGTGAAGCGGGCCCCCCCAATCAGCCCCAGCATTTT	CASSEAGPPNQPQHF
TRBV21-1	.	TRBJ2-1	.	TGTGCCAGCCACGGGACTAGCGGGGGGCGCAATGAGCAGTTCTTC	CASHGTSGGRNEQFF
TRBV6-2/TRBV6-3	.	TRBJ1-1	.	TGTGCCAGCAGTTTACCGGGAATGAACACTGAAGCTTTCTTT	CASSLPGMNTEAFF
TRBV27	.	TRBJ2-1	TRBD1	TGTGCCAGCAGTGCACAGGGGGCTTCCTACAATGAGCAGTTCTTC	CASSAQGASYNEQFF
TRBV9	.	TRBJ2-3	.	TGTGCCAGCAGCGTAGGAGTTGAGGATACGCAGTATTTT	CASSVGVEDTQYF
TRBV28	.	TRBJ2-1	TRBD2	TGTGCCAGCAGTTTAGCGCTAGCGGGAGGGTATGAGCAGTTCTTC	CASSLALAGGYEQFF
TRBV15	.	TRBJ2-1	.	TGTGCCTCCGGACAGCCATCCTACAATGAGCAGTTCTTC	CASGQPSYNEQFF
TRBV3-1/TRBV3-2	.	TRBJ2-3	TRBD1	TGTGCCAGCAGCAGGAGACAGGGTGGTAGCACAGATACGCAGTATTTT	CASSRRQGGSTDTQYF
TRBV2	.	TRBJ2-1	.	TGTGCCAGCAGTGAAGAGAACAGGATAGGGGATGAGCAGTTCTTC	CASSEENRIGDEQFF
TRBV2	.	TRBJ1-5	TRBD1	TGTGCCAGCCTAGACAGGGGAGGCAATCAGCCCCAGCATTTT	CASLDRGGNQPQHF
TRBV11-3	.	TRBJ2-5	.	TGTGCCAGCAGCTTTGGCGGGACCTCCCAAGAGACCCAGTACTTC	CASSFGGTSQETQYF
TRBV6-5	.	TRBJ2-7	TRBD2	TGTGCCAGCAGAACTAGCGGGAGAGTAGACGAGCAGTACTTC	CASRTSGRVDEQYF
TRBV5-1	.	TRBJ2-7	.	TGCGCCAGCAGCTCCACGGCAGGTGCCTACGAGCAGTACTTC	CASSSTAGAYEQYF
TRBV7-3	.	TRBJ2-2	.	TGTGCCAGCAGCTTAACGCGGTCAGGGGAGGGCGGGGAGCTGTTTTTT	CASSLTRSGEGGELFF
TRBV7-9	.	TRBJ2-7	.	TGTGCCAGCAGCTTTTCAGGGTACGAGCAGTACTTC	CASSFSGYEQYF
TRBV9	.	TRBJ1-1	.	TGTGCCAGCAGCGTTCTTCAGGGAAGCACTGAAGCTTTCTTT	CASSVLQGSTEAFF
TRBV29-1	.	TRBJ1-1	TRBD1	TGCAGCGTTGAGCCTCAGGACAGGGAGAACACTGAAGCTTTCTTT	CSVEPQDRENTEAFF
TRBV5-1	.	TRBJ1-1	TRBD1	TGCGCCAGCAGCTTGATCGGGACAGGGGTTGGGGCTTTCTTT	CASSLIGTGVGAFF
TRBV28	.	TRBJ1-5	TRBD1	TGTGCCAGCAGCTCCCAGGGGACAGGGGGCGACGATCAGCCCCAGCATTTT	CASSSQGTGGDDQPQHF
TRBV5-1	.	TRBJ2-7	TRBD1	TGCGCCAGCGGCAGAGCCCTACAAACGTCCGGGACAGGGGAAGAGCAGTACTTC	CASGRALQTSGTGEEQYF
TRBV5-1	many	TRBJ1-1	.	TGCGCCAGCAGCTTGGCGGCGGCAGGGTACATGAACACTGAAGCTTTCTTT	CASSLAAAGYMNTEAFF
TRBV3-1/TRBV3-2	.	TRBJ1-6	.	TGTGCCAGCAGCCAAGGGACCCGATCGGGGGATTCACCCCTCCACTTT	CASSQGTRSGDSPLHF
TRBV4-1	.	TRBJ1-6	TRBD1	TGCGCCAGCAGCCAAACCGCCGAGGGACAGGGTAATTCACCCCTCCACTTT	CASSQTAEGQGNSPLHF
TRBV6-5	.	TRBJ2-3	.	TGTGCCAGCAGCCCCGATGGAGGGGTAGCAGATACGCAGTATTTT	CASSPDGGVADTQYF
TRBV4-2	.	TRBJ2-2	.	TGTGCCAGCAGCGAAAACCCCCGACTAGCGAACACCGGGGAGCTGTTTTTT	CASSENPRLANTGELFF
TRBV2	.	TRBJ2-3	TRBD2	TGTGCCAGCAGGGTTCTAGCGGGAGGCCAACCGAACACAGATACGCAGTATTTT	CASRVLAGGQPNTDTQYF
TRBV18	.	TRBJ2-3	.	TGTGCCAGCTCACCCGACAGCCCTAGCACAGATACGCAGTATTTT	CASSPDSPSTDTQYF
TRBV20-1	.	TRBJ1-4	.	TGCAGTGCTCCCCGGGGAGAAAAACTGTTTTTT	CSAPRGEKLFF
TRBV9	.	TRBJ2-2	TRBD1	TGTGCCAGCAGCGAAGGGACAGGGGGAGGAACCGGGGAGCTGTTTTTT	CASSEGTGGGTGELFF
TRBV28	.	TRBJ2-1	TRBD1	TGTGCCAGCAGTTTAGAACGGGACAGGTACAATGAGCAGTTCTTC	CASSLERDRYNEQFF
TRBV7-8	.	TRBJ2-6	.	TGTGCCAGCAGAGGGGTTACCGGGGCCAACGTCCTGACTTTC	CASRGVTGANVLTF
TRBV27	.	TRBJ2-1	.	TGTGCCAGCAGTCAGCTACTAGGACTTAATAACAATGAGCAGTTCTTC	CASSQLLGLNNNEQFF
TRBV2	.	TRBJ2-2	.	TGTGCCAGCAGTGAAATCCGGTCAGGTCCCGGGGAGCTGTTTTTT	CASSEIRSGPGELFF
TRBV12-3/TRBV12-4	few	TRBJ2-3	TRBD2	TGTGCCAGCCTCCGGGAGGACGGAGATACGCAGTATTTT	CASLREDGDTQYF
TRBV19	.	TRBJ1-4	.	TGTGCCAGTACTTCTATCACAGGATCAACTAATGAAAAACTGTTTTTT	CASTSITGSTNEKLFF
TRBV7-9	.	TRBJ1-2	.	TGTGCCAGCAGCTTAGTACAGTCTAACTATGGCTACACCTTC	CASSLVQSNYGYTF
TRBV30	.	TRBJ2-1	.	TGTGCCTGGATTCCTCCCGAGCGGTCATACAATGAGCAGTTCTTC	CAWIPPERSYNEQFF
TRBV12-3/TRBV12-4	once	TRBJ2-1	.	TGTGCCAGCAGTTTGTCGGGGCGGGGTGAGCAGTTCTTC	CASSLSGRGEQFF
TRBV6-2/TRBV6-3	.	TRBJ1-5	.	TGTGCCAGCAGTCCGGCAGGTAATGGGCCCCAGCATTTT	CASSPAGNGPQHF
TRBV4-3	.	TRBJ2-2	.	TGCGCCAGCAGCCGCGGACACAACACCGGGGAGCTGTTTTTT	CASSRGHNTGELFF
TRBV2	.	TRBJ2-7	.	TGTGCCAGTACGCAGGAACACTACGAGCAGTACTTC	CASTQEHYEQYF
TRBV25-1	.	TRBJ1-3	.	TGTGCCAGCAGTGCCCTCGCGGACACTTACTCTGGAAACACCATATATTTT	CASSALADTYSGNTIYF
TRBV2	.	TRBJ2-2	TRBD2	TGTGCCAGCAGGAAAATGACTAGCGGGAGGGCCTGGACCGGGGAGCTGTTTTTT	CASRKMTSGRAWTGELFF
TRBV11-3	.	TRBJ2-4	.	TGTGCCAGCAGCTTAGGCAGGGCCAACATTCAGTACTTC	CASSLGRANIQYF
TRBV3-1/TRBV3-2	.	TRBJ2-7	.	TGTGCCAGCAGCCAAGATTTAGGGGCCTCCTACGAGCAGTACTTC	CASSQDLGASYEQYF
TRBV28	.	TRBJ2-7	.	TGTGCCAGCAGTACAGGGTTGGGATACGAGCAGTACTTC	CASSTGLGYEQYF
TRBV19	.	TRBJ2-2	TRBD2	TGTGCCAGTAGTATAGGACTAGCGGAGAACACCGGGGAGCTGTTTTTT	CASSIGLAENTGELFF
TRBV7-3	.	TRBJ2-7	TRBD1	TGTGCCAGCAGCTCTTGGACAGGGGGGGAATACGAGCAGTACTTC	CASSSWTGGEYEQYF
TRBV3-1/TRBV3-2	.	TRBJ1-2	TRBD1	TGTGCCAGCAGCCAGACGCAGGGACAGTACTATGGCTACACCTTC	CASSQTQGQYYGYTF
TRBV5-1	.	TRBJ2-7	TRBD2	TGCGCCAGCAGCTTGGGGGCTAGCGGGAGAGGTACATTATACGAGCAGTACTTC	CASSLGASGRGTLYEQYF
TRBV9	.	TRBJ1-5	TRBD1	TGTGCCAGCTCCCGGACAGGTAGTAATCAGCCCCAGCATTTT	CASSRTGSNQPQHF
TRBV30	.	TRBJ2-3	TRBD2	TGTGCCTGGAGGCCAGCGGGACCCACAGATACGCAGTATTTT	CAWRPAGPTDTQYF
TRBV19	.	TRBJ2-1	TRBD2	TGTGCCAGTAGTGACCCCCCTAGCGGGTTAAATGAGCAGTTCTTC	CASSDPPSGLNEQFF
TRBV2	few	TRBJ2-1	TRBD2	TGTGCCAGCAGTCGCGAGCGGGAGGGCCGAAATGAGCAGTTCTTC	CASSREREGRNEQFF
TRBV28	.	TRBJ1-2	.	TGTGCCAGCAGTTCTACGGGGGGTGGGAGGCACGGTTTATATGGCTACACCTTC	CASSSTGGGRHGLYGYTF
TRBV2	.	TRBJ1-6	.	TGTGCCAGCAGAGGGTCGCGGGTAGATAATTCACCCCTCCACTTT	CASRGSRVDNSPLHF
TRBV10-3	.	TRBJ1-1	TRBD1	TGTGCCATCAGGGAACACACAGGGGGCGAAGCTTTCTTT	CAIREHTGGEAFF